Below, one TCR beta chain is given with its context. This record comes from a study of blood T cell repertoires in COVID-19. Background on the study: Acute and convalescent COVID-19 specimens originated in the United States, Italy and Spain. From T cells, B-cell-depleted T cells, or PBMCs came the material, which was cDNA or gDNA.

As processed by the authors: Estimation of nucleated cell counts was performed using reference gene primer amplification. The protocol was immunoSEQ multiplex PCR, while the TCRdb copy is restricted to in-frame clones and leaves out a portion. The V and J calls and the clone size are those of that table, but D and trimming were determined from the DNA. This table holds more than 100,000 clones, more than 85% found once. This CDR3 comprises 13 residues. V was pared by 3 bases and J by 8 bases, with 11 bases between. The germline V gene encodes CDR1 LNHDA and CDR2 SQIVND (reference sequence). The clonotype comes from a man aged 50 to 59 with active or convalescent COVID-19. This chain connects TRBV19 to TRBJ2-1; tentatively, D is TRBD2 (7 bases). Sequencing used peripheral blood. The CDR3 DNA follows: TGTGCCAGTAGTATTCGGGGGGCCGATGAGCAGTTCTTC. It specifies CASSIRGADEQFF.